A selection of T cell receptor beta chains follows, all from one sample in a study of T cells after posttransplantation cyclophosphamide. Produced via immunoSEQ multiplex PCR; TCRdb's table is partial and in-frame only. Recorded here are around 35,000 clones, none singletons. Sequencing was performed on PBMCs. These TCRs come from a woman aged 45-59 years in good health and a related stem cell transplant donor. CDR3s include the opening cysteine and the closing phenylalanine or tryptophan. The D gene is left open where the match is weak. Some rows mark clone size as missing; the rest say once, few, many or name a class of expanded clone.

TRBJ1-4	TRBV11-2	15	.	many	CASSLSGATNEKLFF	TGTGCCAGCAGCCTGTCCGGGGCAACTAATGAAAAACTGTTTTTT
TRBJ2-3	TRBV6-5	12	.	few	CASSYSRGTQYF	TGTGCCAGCAGTTACTCTAGGGGAACGCAGTATTTT
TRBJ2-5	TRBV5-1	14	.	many	CASSSQRYQETQYF	TGCGCCAGCAGCTCCCAACGGTACCAAGAGACCCAGTACTTC
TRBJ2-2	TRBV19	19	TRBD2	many	CASSTLRTSGILNTGELFF	TGTGCCAGTAGTACCCTCAGGACTAGCGGGATACTTAACACCGGGGAGCTGTTTTTT
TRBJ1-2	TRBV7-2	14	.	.	CASSLDRLTYGYTF	TGTGCCAGCAGCTTAGACAGACTAACCTATGGCTACACCTTC
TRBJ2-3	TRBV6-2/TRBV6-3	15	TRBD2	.	CASRGGLAGADTQYF	TGTGCCAGCAGAGGGGGACTAGCGGGAGCCGATACGCAGTATTTT
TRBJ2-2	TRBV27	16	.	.	CASSFNGRVGAGELFF	TGTGCCAGCAGTTTTAACGGGCGGGTAGGTGCCGGGGAGCTGTTTTTT
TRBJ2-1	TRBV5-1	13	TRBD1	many	CASSQDRGNEQFF	TGCGCCAGCAGCCAGGACAGGGGCAATGAGCAGTTCTTC
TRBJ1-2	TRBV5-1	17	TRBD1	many	CASSPATGTGDNYGYTF	TGCGCCAGCAGCCCGGCGACCGGGACAGGGGATAACTATGGCTACACCTTC
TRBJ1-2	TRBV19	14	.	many	CASSISGGLSGYTF	TGTGCCAGTAGTATATCCGGGGGTCTAAGTGGCTACACCTTC
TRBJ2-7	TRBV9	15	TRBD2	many	CASSVMGGVHGEQYF	TGTGCCAGCAGCGTAATGGGAGGGGTCCACGGCGAGCAGTACTTC
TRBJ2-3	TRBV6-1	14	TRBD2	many	CASKGTSGRATQYF	TGTGCCAGCAAGGGGACTAGCGGGAGGGCTACGCAGTATTTT
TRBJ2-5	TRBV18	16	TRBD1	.	CASSHPGQGAGETQYF	TGTGCCAGCTCACACCCGGGACAGGGGGCAGGCGAGACCCAGTACTTC
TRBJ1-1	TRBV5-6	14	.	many	CASSLGPLGTEAFF	TGTGCCAGCAGCTTGGGTCCCCTCGGTACTGAAGCTTTCTTT
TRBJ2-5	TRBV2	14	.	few	CASRDRTPRETQYF	TGTGCCAGCCGCGACAGAACACCCAGAGAGACCCAGTACTTC
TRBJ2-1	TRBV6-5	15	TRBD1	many	CASSYSKGGWDEQFF	TGTGCCAGCAGTTACTCGAAAGGGGGCTGGGATGAGCAGTTCTTC
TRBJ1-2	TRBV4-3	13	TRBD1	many	CASSPRTGDGYTF	TGCGCCAGCAGCCCGAGGACAGGGGATGGCTACACCTTC
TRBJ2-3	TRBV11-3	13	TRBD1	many	CASSTGVPNSQYF	TGTGCCAGCAGCACAGGGGTTCCAAACTCGCAGTATTTT
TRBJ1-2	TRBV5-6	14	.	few	CASSLQGWDYGYTF	TGTGCCAGCAGCTTGCAGGGTTGGGACTATGGCTACACCTTC
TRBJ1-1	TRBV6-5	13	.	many	CASSTGVNTEAFF	TGTGCCAGCAGCACCGGGGTGAACACTGAAGCTTTCTTT
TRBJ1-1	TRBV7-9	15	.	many	CASSLRGQKNTEAFF	TGTGCCAGCAGCTTACGCGGACAGAAAAACACTGAAGCTTTCTTT
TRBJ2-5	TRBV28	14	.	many	CASMGSGAGGTQYF	TGTGCCAGCATGGGATCGGGGGCAGGGGGGACCCAGTACTTC
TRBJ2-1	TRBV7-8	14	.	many	CASSSGRVFNEQFF	TGTGCCAGCAGCTCAGGTAGGGTCTTCAATGAGCAGTTCTTC